The 28 T cell receptor beta chains listed next were all sequenced from one sample in a study of molecular identifiers for immune sequencing clone quantification. TCRdb itself ran the PCR reads through MiXCR, one entry per CDR3 protein. This sample carries hundreds of thousands of distinct CDR3 sequences, roughly 25% of them seen once, and the ten largest clones take about 0.73%. The sequenced sample consisted of naive CD8+ T cells from blood, with Jurkat cell RNA spiked in. Subset noted: FACS-sorted CD8+CD4-CCR7+CD45RA+ naive T cells. The receptors were gathered from a human donor in good health. Some libraries in this study had Jurkat cell RNA spiked in.

V and J are TRBV4-3 and TRBJ1-1, with 8 bases fitting TRBD1. CDR3 length: 15 residues. With V trimmed by 0 bases and J by 3 bases, 3 bases remained unmatched. Germline V lookup: CDR1 LGHNA, CDR2 YSLEER. The CDR3 spells CASSQELDRDTEAFF. The CDR3 DNA sequence: TGCGCCAGCAGCCAAGAATTGGACAGGGACACTGAAGCTTTCTTT.

Comment on this clonotype: One base away lies a much larger clone, so this may be a sequencing read error. The chain employs TRBV6-6 and TRBJ2-3; TRBD2 agrees at 10 bases. From germline, CDR1 is MNHNY and CDR2 SVGAGI (reference sequence). With 5 bases clipped from V and 2 bases from J, the junction kept 7 bases outside the gene matches. The CDR3 is 16 residues long. CDR3 amino acids: CASSHPGLAITDTQYF. CDR3 nucleotides: TGTGCCAGCAGTCACCCGGGACTAGCGATCACAGATACGCAGTATTTT.

In this sample, this clonotype turned up a few times. The V and J genes are TRBV4-1 and TRBJ1-1; D may be TRBD1 (6 bases). Germline CDR1 is MGHRA and CDR2 is YSYEKL. V lost 8 bases and J 8 bases, leaving 12 bases between the germline ends. The CDR3 extends over 11 amino acids. CDR3: CASLGGGEAFF. The CDR3 nucleotides are TGCGCCAGCCTGGGAGGGGGGGAAGCTTTCTTT.

Of note for this clonotype: It may be a read error: a sequence one base away is much more abundant. In nucleotides, the CDR3 is TGCAGCGTTGTAACAGTGATGAACTATGGCTACACCTTC. Protein sequence: CSVVTVMNYGYTF. The chain links TRBV29-1 to TRBJ1-2; D uncertain. The CDR3 runs 13 residues. The germline V gene has CDR1 SQVTM and CDR2 ANQGSEA. Between the trimmed V and J ends, which lost 4 bases and 2 bases, there was a span of 11 bases.

The sample holds many counts of this clonotype. The rearrangement links TRBV13 to TRBJ2-7, with a tentative D call TRBD2 (5 bases). The CDR3 has 17 residues. Germline CDR1 reads PRHDT; CDR2 reads FYEKMQ (reference sequence). V dropped 3 bases and J dropped 0 bases, with 18 bases sitting between them. The chain's CDR3 is CASSFSPPGGLSYEQYF. CDR3 nucleotide sequence: TGTGCCAGCAGCTTCTCCCCGCCCGGAGGACTCTCCTACGAGCAGTACTTC.

The chain has TRBV27 and TRBJ2-5; D ambiguous. This CDR3 has 16 amino acids. CDR1 and CDR2 from the germline V gene are MNHEY and SMNVEV (reference sequence). V gave up 6 bases and J gave up 0 bases, with 17 bases separating them. CDR3 DNA sequence: TGTGCCAGCAGCCCGAACAGTCTTTTGTACCAAGAGACCCAGTACTTC. Translation gives CASSPNSLLYQETQYF.

Turning to this clonotype: At one end, the junction sequence differs from germline, possibly due to a read error. The chain couples TRBV7-9 to TRBJ1-3; the D is unclear. CDR1 SEHNR and CDR2 FQNEAQ come from the germline V gene (reference sequence). The CDR3 is 15 amino acids. The CDR3, as DNA: TGTGCCAGCAGCTTATTGAGCCTCTCTGGAAGCACCATATATTTT. Translating gives CASSLLSLSGSTIYF. Full variable domain (remainder filled in from reference TRBV7-9 and TRBJ1-3): DTGVSQNPRHKITKRGQNVTFRCDPISEHNRLYWYRQTLGQGPEFLTYFQNEAQLEKSRLLSDRFSAERPKGSFSTLEIQRTEQGDSAMYLCASSLLSLSGSTIYFGEGSWLTVV.

The V call is TRBV7-9, the J call TRBJ2-3, with no clear D. This CDR3 contains 15 residues. Trimming removed 1 base at V and 6 bases at J, with 14 bases between. Germline-derived CDR1 and CDR2 are SEHNR and FQNEAQ (reference sequence). In DNA form, the CDR3 reads TGTGCCAGCAGCTTAGAGGTTGGTAGCTCGGATACGCAGTATTTT. Translating it yields CASSLEVGSSDTQYF.

The chain links TRBV7-6 to TRBJ2-2; 7 nucleotides agree with TRBD2. The CDR3 loop spans 15 amino acids. Unmatched junction bases numbered 8, after V lost 5 bases and J lost 5 bases. Germline CDR1 and CDR2: SGHVS and FNYEAQ. The CDR3 sequence is CASSRGGVWTGELFF. CDR3 sequence (DNA): TGTGCCAGCAGCCGGGGAGGGGTTTGGACCGGGGAGCTGTTTTTT.

Concerning this clonotype itself: At one end the junction does not follow the germline gene, possibly because of a read error. This chain uses TRBV7-2 with TRBJ2-7, with no clear D. CDR1 is SGHTA, CDR2 FQGNSA, per germline. The CDR3 length is 11 residues. In DNA form, the CDR3 reads TGTGGCAGCAGCGATTCCTACGAGCAGTACTTC. This gives the protein CGSSDSYEQYF. Together with reference TRBV7-2 and TRBJ2-7, the CDR3 gives the full variable domain: GAGVSQSPSNKVTEKGKDVELRCDPISGHTALYWYRQSLGQGLEFLIYFQGNSAPDKSGLPSDRFSAERTGGSVSTLTIQRTQQEDSAVYLCGSSDSYEQYFGPGTRLTVT.

There are a few counts of this clonotype. This chain joins TRBV12-3 or TRBV12-4 and TRBJ1-4; possibly TRBD1 for D (5 bases). The V end lost 4 bases, the J end lost 5 bases, and 11 bases lay between the germline ends. This CDR3 region has 14 residues. In DNA, the CDR3 is TGTGCCAGCAGTTGGGGGGGAGACAATGAAAAACTGTTTTTT. It translates to CASSWGGDNEKLFF.

The J gene is TRBJ2-3, the V gene TRBV18; D may be TRBD2 (5 bases). This CDR3 is built from 16 residues. Trimming removed 0 bases from V and 6 bases from J, with 16 bases in between. Germline CDR1 is KGHSH and CDR2 is LQKENI. The CDR3 DNA reads as TGTGCCAGCTCACCACCTGTGGGAGTGCTTAGGGATACGCAGTATTTT. This sequence encodes CASSPPVGVLRDTQYF.

This clonotype was seen at least ten times. This chain connects TRBV6-5 to TRBJ2-7; 9 positions match TRBD1. Trimming took 4 bases from V and 2 from J; bases not matched to a gene: 6. The CDR3 contains 15 residues. Germline lookup yields CDR1 MNHEY and CDR2 SVGAGI. CDR3 protein: CASSFGQGRTYEQYF. CDR3 DNA: TGTGCCAGCAGTTTCGGACAGGGGAGGACCTACGAGCAGTACTTC.

Worth noting for this clonotype: A read error may explain this, as a much larger clone is one base away. The rearrangement joins TRBV28 to TRBJ1-1; the D is unclear. Germline CDR1 MDHEN, CDR2 SYDVKM. The CDR3 is 15 amino acids. The CDR3: CASSLATEMNTKAFF. The CDR3 DNA sequence: TGTGCCAGCAGTTTAGCAACAGAAATGAACACTAAAGCTTTCTTT.

This clonotype was recorded only once. A much bigger clone sits one base away, suggesting this may be a read error. The genes are TRBV4-3 and TRBJ2-3, with D tentatively TRBD1 or TRBD2 (5 bases each). The CDR3 is 17 residues long. Germline loops: CDR1 LGHNA, CDR2 YSLEER. CDR3 coding DNA: TGCGCCAGCAGCCAAGGCATCGGGGCCCCTAGCAGAGATACGCAGTATTTT. Amino acid sequence: CASSQGIGAPSRDTQYF.

This clonotype was observed a few times. The chain uses TRBV24-1 and TRBJ1-2; the D gene is possibly TRBD1 (6 bases). This CDR3 has 14 residues. Germline CDR1 is KGHDR and CDR2 is SFDVKD. Trimming stripped 7 bases from V and 1 base from J, with 12 bases between. The CDR3, as DNA: TGTGCCACCAGCCGACAGGATCATAACTATGGCTACACCTTC. This sequence encodes CATSRQDHNYGYTF.

This sequence joins TRBV7-3 and TRBJ2-1, with TRBD2 identical over 14 bases. Germline V gene lookup returns CDR1 SGHTA and CDR2 FQGTGA. V lost 8 bases to trimming and J lost 2 bases; unmatched junction nucleotides: 8. The CDR3 length is 17 residues. The CDR3 spells CASGTGTSGGTYNEQFF. In DNA, the CDR3 is TGTGCCAGCGGTACTGGGACTAGCGGGGGAACCTACAATGAGCAGTTCTTC.

In this sample, this clonotype turned up a few times. In nucleotides, the CDR3 is TGTGCCAGCAGCGAATATCAGGGGGGAGGCACAGATACGCAGTATTTT. The encoded protein is CASSEYQGGGTDTQYF. The V and J genes are TRBV5-8 and TRBJ2-3, with D tentatively TRBD1 (7 bases). The V end lost 4 bases, the J end lost 1 base, and 16 bases lay between the germline ends. The CDR3 spans 16 residues. The germline CDR1 and CDR2 sequences are SGHTS and YDEGEE.

This chain links TRBV28 with TRBJ1-1; D ambiguous. V lost 2 bases and J lost 13, with 14 bases in between. The CDR3 sequence is 12 residues long. Germline V gene data show CDR1 as MDHEN and CDR2 as SYDVKM. The CDR3 loop is CASSLQTTERFF. CDR3 DNA sequence: TGTGCCAGCAGTTTACAGACTACCGAGCGTTTCTTT.

The rearrangement uses TRBV4-1 and TRBJ2-5; TRBD2 agrees at 8 bases. Trimming cost V 0 bases and J 1 base; bases outside gene matches: 7. CDR1 and CDR2 from the germline V gene are MGHRA and YSYEKL. The CDR3 is 17 amino acids. CDR3 residues: CASSQDPSGGLQETQYF. Written as DNA, the CDR3 is TGCGCCAGCAGCCAAGATCCGAGCGGGGGCCTCCAAGAGACCCAGTACTTC.

This clonotype was observed at least ten times. V gene TRBV5-1 combines with J gene TRBJ2-7; D is unclear. Per germline, CDR1 SGHRS and CDR2 YFSETQ. There are 13 residues in the CDR3. V was clipped by 0 bases and J by 5 bases, with 9 bases between them. CDR3 amino acids: CASSLAAPHEQYF. The CDR3 nucleotides read TGCGCCAGCAGCTTGGCGGCCCCGCACGAGCAGTACTTC.

This clonotype appeared many times. This sequence joins TRBV6-5 and TRBJ2-4, with 9 nucleotides matching TRBD2. The CDR3 is 15 residues long. With 8 bases clipped from V and 7 bases from J, the junction kept 12 bases outside the gene matches. Germline loops: CDR1 MNHEY, CDR2 SVGAGI. The CDR3 protein is CASQDGREGLNIQYF. The CDR3, as DNA: TGTGCCAGCCAAGACGGGCGGGAGGGCCTGAACATTCAGTACTTC.

This chain joins TRBV5-4 and TRBJ2-7, with 7 bases that match TRBD1. Germline-derived CDR1 and CDR2 are SGHNT and YYREEE (reference sequence). The length of the CDR3 is 17 residues. J lost 1 base, V lost 0 bases, and 10 bases had no gene match. CDR3 residues: CASSLDRGIDKSYEQYF. The CDR3, as DNA: TGTGCCAGCAGCTTGGACAGGGGCATCGATAAGTCCTACGAGCAGTACTTC.

Comment on this clonotype: Just one base apart from a much larger clone, this may be a read error. The V gene is TRBV3-1, the J gene TRBJ2-7; 13 nucleotides agree with TRBD2. V trimming: 5 bases; J trimming: 3 bases; junction bases outside the gene matches: 1. The CDR3 totals 14 residues. CDR1 is LGHDT, CDR2 YNNKEL, per germline (reference sequence). As DNA, the CDR3 is TGTGCCAGCAGCGGGACTAGCGGGGACTACGAGCAGTACTTC. It yields the protein CASSGTSGDYEQYF.

V is TRBV19 and J is TRBJ2-3; TRBD1 might be the D (6 bases). This CDR3 is built from 15 residues. Germline V gene lookup returns CDR1 LNHDA and CDR2 SQIVND (reference sequence). V lost 1 base to trimming and J lost 4 bases, with 12 bases between them. The CDR3 coding sequence is TGTGCCAGTAGTATAGTGGGGGCGTTCGCAGATACGCAGTATTTT. Its protein is CASSIVGAFADTQYF.

The chain couples TRBV12-3 or TRBV12-4 to TRBJ1-6; 9 positions match TRBD1. The CDR3 covers 15 residues. With V trimmed by 3 bases and J by 10 bases, 7 bases remained unmatched. This chain's CDR3 is CASSFGQGLDSPLHF. The CDR3 coding sequence is TGTGCCAGCAGTTTCGGACAGGGGTTAGACTCACCCCTCCACTTT.

This clonotype was observed a handful of times. The genes are TRBV20-1 and TRBJ2-1, with TRBD2 identical over 10 bases. The CDR3 spans 16 residues. Germline CDR1 is DFQATT and CDR2 is SNEGSKA (reference sequence). J lost 2 bases, V lost 0 bases, and 4 bases had no gene match. The CDR3, as DNA: TGCAGTGCTAGAGACCTAGCGGGAGCAACCTACAATGAGCAGTTCTTC. It specifies CSARDLAGATYNEQFF.

The table lists this clonotype with a few counts. This chain joins TRBV28 and TRBJ1-2, with D possibly being TRBD1 (6 bases). Trimming shortened V by 6 bases and J by 2 bases, and 13 bases separated the two germline ends. The V gene's germline CDR1 is MDHEN and CDR2 SYDVKM. CDR3 length: 14 amino acids. Here the CDR3 DNA reads TGTGCCAGCAGCGATAGGGACACCAACTATGGCTACACCTTC. This sequence encodes CASSDRDTNYGYTF.